Below, 30 T cell receptor beta chains from the same sample are listed, as sequenced in a study of cytomegalovirus exposure and HLA in healthy donors (dated 2017 in TCRdb). To prepare the library, the immunoSEQ multiplex PCR assay was applied. Drawn from immuneACCESS, this table holds only the in-frame rearrangements with V and J called that TCRdb kept. Clones are partly lost; checked studies trace under half to an unresolved V gene and leave the rest unexplained. The sample includes some 100,000 clones, with 86% observed a single time. Clones ranked in the top ten supply 4.9% of the sample. The sample was PBMCs. The receptor set was obtained from a man aged 18 to 35 in good health and CMV-seronegative.

The J gene is TRBJ1-1, the V gene TRBV30; D is unresolved. Germline V gene lookup returns CDR1 GTSNPN and CDR2 SVGIG (reference sequence). Between the trimmed V and J ends, which lost 3 bases and 4 bases, there was a span of 12 bases. There are 13 residues in the CDR3. The CDR3 sequence is CAWSHLGSTEAFF. CDR3 coding DNA: TGTGCCTGGAGCCACCTGGGGAGCACTGAAGCTTTCTTT.

This clone appeared a few times. V gene TRBV5-8 combines with J gene TRBJ1-2; D gene ambiguous. V dropped 3 bases and J dropped 0 bases, with 12 bases sitting between them. Per the germline V gene, CDR1 is SGHTS and CDR2 is YDEGEE. CDR3 size: 15 residues. CDR3 nucleotides: TGTGCCAGCAGCTCTGGTATTACAGCTAACTATGGCTACACCTTC. Residues: CASSSGITANYGYTF.

V and J are TRBV4-1 and TRBJ2-7, with TRBD2 identical over 7 bases. J lost 2 bases, V lost 0 bases, and 7 bases had no gene match. The CDR3 loop spans 16 amino acids. CDR1 MGHRA and CDR2 YSYEKL come from the germline V gene. CDR3 sequence: CASSQESGVPAYEQYF. DNA of the CDR3: TGCGCCAGCAGCCAAGAAAGCGGGGTACCGGCCTACGAGCAGTACTTC.

The V call is TRBV11-2, the J call TRBJ1-1; the D is unclear. This CDR3 spans 16 amino acids. CDR1 SGHAT and CDR2 FQNNGV come from the germline V gene. V gave up 1 base and J gave up 0 bases, with 12 bases separating them. The CDR3 nucleotides are TGTGCCAGCAGCTTAGGGCTGAGGGTTATGAACACTGAAGCTTTCTTT. This translates into CASSLGLRVMNTEAFF.

V and J are TRBV5-1 and TRBJ1-1, with D possibly TRBD1 on 6 matching bases. The CDR3 is 14 residues long. Germline CDR1 SGHRS, CDR2 YFSETQ. Trimming took 2 bases from V and 0 from J, leaving 8 bases between them. The CDR3 is CASSFYRVNTEAFF. Written as DNA, the CDR3 is TGCGCCAGCAGCTTTTACAGGGTGAACACTGAAGCTTTCTTT.

The chain recombines TRBV7-2 with TRBJ2-3; D not resolved. Germline V lookup: CDR1 SGHTA, CDR2 FQGNSA. Trimming shortened V by 0 bases and J by 1 base, and 5 bases separated the two germline ends. This CDR3 comprises 14 residues. The CDR3 DNA is TGTGCCAGCAGCTTAGCGGGCCGCACAGATACGCAGTATTTT. Translation: CASSLAGRTDTQYF.

This clone occurred a few times. The rearrangement uses TRBV9 and TRBJ1-4, with 7 bases fitting TRBD1. Germline loops: CDR1 SGDLS, CDR2 YYNGEE. The CDR3 extends over 15 amino acids. V gave up 0 bases and J gave up 3 bases; unmatched junction bases: 2. DNA of the CDR3: TGTGCCAGCAGCGTAGCGCAGGGGGCTAATGAAAAACTGTTTTTT. Translated, it gives CASSVAQGANEKLFF.

Concerning this clone itself: At one end the junction does not follow the germline gene, possibly because of a read error. The V and J genes are TRBV5-1 and TRBJ2-5, with TRBD2 matching 12 bases. CDR1 is SGHRS and CDR2 is YFSETQ in the germline V gene. The CDR3 loop spans 15 amino acids. The CDR3 DNA sequence: TGCGCCAGCAGCGCGGGAACGGGACTAGCGGGCGGGCTCGACTTC. Its translation: CASSAGTGLAGGLDF.

The CDR3 spells CASGRDLNTEAFF. CDR3 nucleotide sequence: TGTGCTAGTGGGCGAGATTTGAACACTGAAGCTTTCTTT. The chain has TRBV12-5 and TRBJ1-1; D gene uncertain. Per the germline V gene, CDR1 is LGHNT and CDR2 is FRNRAP. V was cut by 6 bases and J by 0 bases, with 8 bases left in between. There are 13 residues in the CDR3.

V usage is TRBV6-6 and J usage is TRBJ2-3, with a weak D call TRBD2 (7 bases). Germline V gene data show CDR1 as MNHNY and CDR2 as SVGAGI (reference sequence). The CDR3 covers 15 residues. V lost 8 bases and J lost 2, with 17 bases in between. The CDR3 region is CASVRAGAPTDTQYF. Written as DNA, the CDR3 is TGTGCCAGCGTACGGGCGGGGGCCCCCACAGATACGCAGTATTTT.

This clone was seen only a few times. The chain joins TRBV10-1 to TRBJ2-7; TRBD1 agrees at 9 bases. Germline V gives CDR1 WNHNN, CDR2 SYGVQD (reference sequence). The CDR3 loop spans 13 amino acids. V was pared by 4 bases and J by 4 bases, with 2 bases of the junction left unmatched. The CDR3 bases are TGCGCCAGCAGTGCGACAGGGGGGTACGAGCAGTACTTC. Its protein product is CASSATGGYEQYF.

V gene TRBV27 combines with J gene TRBJ2-7; 9 nucleotides match TRBD2. V lost 2 bases and J lost 0; bases outside the gene matches: 8. The germline V gene has CDR1 MNHEY and CDR2 SMNVEV (reference sequence). This CDR3 spans 17 amino acids. In DNA, the CDR3 is TGTGCCAGCAGTTTAGGAATAGCGGGAGAAGTCTCCTACGAGCAGTACTTC. Its protein is CASSLGIAGEVSYEQYF.

V usage is TRBV19 and J usage is TRBJ2-3, with 7 positions matching TRBD2. This CDR3 contains 15 residues. The junction had 1 base not matched to a gene; V was cut back by 1 base and J by 0 bases. Germline assignment: CDR1 LNHDA and CDR2 SQIVND (reference sequence). The CDR3 nucleotides are TGTGCCAGTAGTATAGGAGCGGGGAGCACAGATACGCAGTATTTT. Translating it yields CASSIGAGSTDTQYF.

The chain employs TRBV29-1 and TRBJ1-2; 7 nucleotides align to TRBD1. With V trimmed by 6 bases and J by 4 bases, 8 bases remained unmatched. The V gene's germline CDR1 is SQVTM and CDR2 ANQGSEA. This CDR3 is 13 amino acids long. The CDR3 DNA is TGCAGCGTAGATCCGGGACAGAGCTATGGCTACACCTTC. Residues: CSVDPGQSYGYTF.

The V and J genes are TRBV5-6 and TRBJ2-7, with D tentatively TRBD2 (6 bases). The CDR3 runs to 13 residues. V lost 2 bases and J lost 4, with 10 bases in between. Germline V gives CDR1 SGHDT, CDR2 YYEEEE. CDR3 residues: CASSFPGVYEQYF. CDR3 in DNA: TGTGCCAGCAGCTTTCCGGGAGTGTACGAGCAGTACTTC.

The chain combines TRBV5-1 with TRBJ2-6, with 9 bases matching TRBD1. Germline CDR1 SGHRS, CDR2 YFSETQ. The CDR3 is 19 residues long. With V trimmed by 4 bases and J by 1 base, 12 bases remained unmatched. The CDR3 nucleotides are TGCGCCAGCAGCCGAGATCCGGGACAGGGTCCGTCTGGGGCCAACGTCCTGACTTTC. Protein sequence: CASSRDPGQGPSGANVLTF.

This chain links TRBV9 with TRBJ2-7; 15 bases are shared with TRBD2. The trim removed 0 bases at V and 5 bases at J, leaving 3 bases unmatched. Germline V gene sequence: CDR1 SGDLS, CDR2 YYNGEE. CDR3 length: 16 amino acids. The CDR3 is CASSVGTSGRVDEQYF. CDR3 DNA: TGTGCCAGCAGCGTAGGGACTAGCGGGAGGGTTGACGAGCAGTACTTC.

Notes on this clone: At one boundary the junction diverges from the germline segment, which might be a read error. V is TRBV27 and J is TRBJ1-1; D not resolved. The germline CDR1 and CDR2 sequences are MNHEY and SMNVEV (reference sequence). The CDR3 has 14 amino acids. CDR3 coding DNA: TGTGCCGGCAGTTTACCGGGATTTAGCACTGAAGCTTTCTTT. Translation gives CAGSLPGFSTEAFF.

V usage is TRBV19 and J usage is TRBJ2-7; possibly TRBD1 for D (5 bases). CDR3 length: 17 residues. Looked up from germline, CDR1 is LNHDA and CDR2 is SQIVND (reference sequence). Between the trimmed V and J ends, which lost 4 bases and 0 bases, there was a span of 19 bases. In DNA, the CDR3 is TGTGCCAGTAGTACCTCCCCGCTTGAGACAGCCTCCTACGAGCAGTACTTC. It codes for CASSTSPLETASYEQYF.

The chain employs TRBV7-8 and TRBJ2-3; 8 bases are shared with TRBD2. V lost 3 bases to trimming and J lost 4 bases; unmatched junction nucleotides: 6. This CDR3 spans 15 amino acids. Germline loops: CDR1 SGHVS, CDR2 FQNEAQ. DNA of the CDR3: TGTGCCAGCAGCTTCCGCAGCGGGAGAGCAGATACGCAGTATTTT. It yields the protein CASSFRSGRADTQYF.

This clone was observed once. The chain uses TRBV19 and TRBJ2-3; D perhaps matches TRBD2 (6 bases). Germline V gene sequence: CDR1 LNHDA, CDR2 SQIVND (reference sequence). The CDR3 runs to 13 residues. Trimming took 6 bases from V and 5 from J, leaving 12 bases between them. The chain's CDR3 is CASRSGGEDTQYF. CDR3 coding DNA: TGTGCCAGTAGGAGCGGAGGGGAAGATACGCAGTATTTT. The variable domain in full, completed from reference TRBV19 and TRBJ2-3, reads DGGITQSPKYLFRKEGQNVTLSCEQNLNHDAMYWYRQDPGQGLRLIYYSQIVNDFQKGDIAEGYSVSREKKESFPLTVTSAQKNPTAFYLCASRSGGEDTQYFGPGTRLTVL.

This clone came up once. The chain joins TRBV2 to TRBJ1-5; 7 bases align to TRBD1. Losses at the gene ends were 2 bases for V and 4 bases for J; bases not matched to a gene: 17. CDR1 is SNHLY, CDR2 FYNNEI, per germline. The CDR3 totals 19 residues. As DNA, the CDR3 is TGTGCCAGCAGTGAATTGGAGGGCGGAGGGGGCCTAGGGAATCAGCCCCAGCATTTT. The encoded protein is CASSELEGGGGLGNQPQHF.

Only a few counts were recorded for this clone. The V and J genes are TRBV9 and TRBJ2-2, with no clear D. V shed 3 bases and J shed 6 bases, with 9 bases lying between them. The germline V gene has CDR1 SGDLS and CDR2 YYNGEE. The CDR3 has 13 residues. CDR3 amino acids: CASSGGSPGELFF. CDR3 in DNA: TGTGCCAGCAGCGGAGGCAGCCCCGGGGAGCTGTTTTTT.

J is TRBJ1-6 and V is TRBV27; D gene ambiguous. The CDR3 has 14 amino acids. Germline CDR1 is MNHEY and CDR2 is SMNVEV (reference sequence). Trimming removed 4 bases from V and 1 base from J, with 5 bases in between. This CDR3 is CASSSLSYNSPLHF. In DNA, the CDR3 is TGTGCCAGCAGTTCCCTTTCCTATAATTCACCCCTCCACTTT.

This chain uses TRBV6-1 with TRBJ1-2; D is unclear. Trimming shortened V by 4 bases and J by 1 base, and 10 bases separated the two germline ends. This CDR3 contains 14 residues. The germline V gene encodes CDR1 MNHNS and CDR2 SASEGT. The CDR3 bases are TGTGCCAGCAGTGCCGCGTCTGATAACTATGGCTACACCTTC. Its translation: CASSAASDNYGYTF.

The chain couples TRBV10-3 to TRBJ1-1; TRBD1 agrees at 7 bases. Trimming removed 2 bases from V and 4 bases from J; junction bases left unmatched: 4. This CDR3 has 14 residues. From germline, CDR1 is ENHRY and CDR2 SYGVKD. The CDR3, as DNA: TGTGCCATCAGTGAGAGGGCAGGGGGCACTGAAGCTTTCTTT. Translated: CAISERAGGTEAFF.

This chain's CDR3 is CASSPPGLAAEETQYF. CDR3 DNA sequence: TGTGCCAGCAGTCCTCCGGGACTAGCGGCCGAAGAGACCCAGTACTTC. V is TRBV2 and J is TRBJ2-5, with TRBD2 matching 11 bases. The CDR3 loop spans 16 amino acids. V shed 5 bases, J shed 3 bases, and the junction held 8 bases outside the gene matches. Germline CDR1 and CDR2: SNHLY and FYNNEI.

This chain connects TRBV19 to TRBJ1-1, with D possibly TRBD1 on 6 matching bases. Trimming cost V 10 bases and J 5 bases, with 17 bases left between them. This CDR3 has 13 residues. Looked up from germline, CDR1 is LNHDA and CDR2 is SQIVND (reference sequence). The CDR3 is CATNRKGGTEAFF. CDR3 DNA sequence: TGTGCCACAAACCGAAAGGGGGGGACTGAAGCTTTCTTT. The full variable domain, with the rest looked up from reference TRBV19 and TRBJ1-1, is DGGITQSPKYLFRKEGQNVTLSCEQNLNHDAMYWYRQDPGQGLRLIYYSQIVNDFQKGDIAEGYSVSREKKESFPLTVTSAQKNPTAFYLCATNRKGGTEAFFGQGTRLTVV.

A single count supports this clone. The chain is built from TRBV9 and TRBJ1-1; the match to TRBD1 covers 10 bases. Trimming at V came to 2 bases and at J to 0 bases, leaving 4 bases not matched to a gene. This CDR3 has 16 amino acids. CDR1 is SGDLS, CDR2 YYNGEE, per germline. CDR3 region: CASSVGQGLMNTEAFF. The CDR3, as DNA: TGTGCCAGCAGCGTGGGACAGGGGCTTATGAACACTGAAGCTTTCTTT.

This clone has only a few counts. The rearrangement uses TRBV6-6 and TRBJ1-5, with D maybe TRBD1 (6 bases). CDR1 and CDR2 (germline): MNHNY, SVGAGI (reference sequence). Trimming left V 7 bases short and J 6 bases short, with 16 bases between. The CDR3 length is 14 residues. CDR3 sequence reads: CASTLTGPGQPQHF. Here the CDR3 DNA reads TGTGCCAGCACCCTAACAGGGCCGGGTCAGCCCCAGCATTTT.